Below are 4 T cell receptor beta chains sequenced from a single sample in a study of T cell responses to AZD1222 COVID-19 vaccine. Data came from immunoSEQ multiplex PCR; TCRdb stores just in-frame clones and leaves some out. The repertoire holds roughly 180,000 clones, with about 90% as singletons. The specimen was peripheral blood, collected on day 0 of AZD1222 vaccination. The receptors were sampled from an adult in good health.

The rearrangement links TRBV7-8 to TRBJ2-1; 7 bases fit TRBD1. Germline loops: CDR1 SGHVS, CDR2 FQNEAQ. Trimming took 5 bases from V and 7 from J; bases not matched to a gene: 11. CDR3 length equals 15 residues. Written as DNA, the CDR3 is TGTGCCAGCAGCCCCGAACGGGACAGTAGGAATGAGCAGTTCTTC. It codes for CASSPERDSRNEQFF.

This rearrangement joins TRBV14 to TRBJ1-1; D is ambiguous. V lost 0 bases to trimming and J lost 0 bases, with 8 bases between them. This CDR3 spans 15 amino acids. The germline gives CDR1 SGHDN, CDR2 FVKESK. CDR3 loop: CASSQERTMNTEAFF. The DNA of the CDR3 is TGTGCCAGCAGCCAAGAACGGACCATGAACACTGAAGCTTTCTTT. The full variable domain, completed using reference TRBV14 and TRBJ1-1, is EAGVTQFPSHSVIEKGQTVTLRCDPISGHDNLYWYRRVMGKEIKFLLHFVKESKQDESGMPNNRFLAERTGGTYSTLKVQPAELEDSGVYFCASSQERTMNTEAFFGQGTRLTVV.

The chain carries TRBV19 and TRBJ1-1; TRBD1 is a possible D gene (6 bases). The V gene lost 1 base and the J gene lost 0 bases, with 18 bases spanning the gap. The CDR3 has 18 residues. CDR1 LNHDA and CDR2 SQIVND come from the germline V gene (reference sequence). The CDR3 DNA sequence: TGTGCCAGTAGTATAGTGGTGGGGACAAGAGTTTTGAACACTGAAGCTTTCTTT. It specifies CASSIVVGTRVLNTEAFF. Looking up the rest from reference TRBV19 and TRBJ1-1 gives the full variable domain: DGGITQSPKYLFRKEGQNVTLSCEQNLNHDAMYWYRQDPGQGLRLIYYSQIVNDFQKGDIAEGYSVSREKKESFPLTVTSAQKNPTAFYLCASSIVVGTRVLNTEAFFGQGTRLTVV.

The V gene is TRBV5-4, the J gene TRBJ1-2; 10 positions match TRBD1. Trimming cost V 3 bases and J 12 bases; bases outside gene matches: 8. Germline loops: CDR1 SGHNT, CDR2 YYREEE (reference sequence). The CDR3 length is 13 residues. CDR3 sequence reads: CASSWPGQGIHTF. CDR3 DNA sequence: TGTGCCAGCAGCTGGCCGGGACAGGGGATCCACACCTTC. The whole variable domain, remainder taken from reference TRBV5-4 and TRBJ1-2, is ETGVTQSPTHLIKTRGQQVTLRCSSQSGHNTVSWYQQALGQGPQFIFQYYREEENGRGNFPPRFSGLQFPNYSSELNVNALELDDSALYLCASSWPGQGIHTFGSGTRLTVV.